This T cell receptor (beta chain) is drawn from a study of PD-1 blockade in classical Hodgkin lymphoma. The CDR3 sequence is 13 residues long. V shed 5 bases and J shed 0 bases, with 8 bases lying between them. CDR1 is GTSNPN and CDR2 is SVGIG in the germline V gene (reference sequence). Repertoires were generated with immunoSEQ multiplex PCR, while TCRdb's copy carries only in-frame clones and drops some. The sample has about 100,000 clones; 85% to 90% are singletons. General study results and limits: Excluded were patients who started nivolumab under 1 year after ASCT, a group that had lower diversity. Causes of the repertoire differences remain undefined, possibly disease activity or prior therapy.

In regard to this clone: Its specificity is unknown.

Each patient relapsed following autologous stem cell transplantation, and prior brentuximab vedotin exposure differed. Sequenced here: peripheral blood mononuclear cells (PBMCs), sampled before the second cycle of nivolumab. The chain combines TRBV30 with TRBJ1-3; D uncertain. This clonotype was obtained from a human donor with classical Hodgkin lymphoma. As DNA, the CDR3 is TGTGCCTGGGATAGGAGCTCTGGAAACACCATATATTTT. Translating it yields CAWDRSSGNTIYF.